This entry lists 5 T cell receptor beta chains sequenced from one sample in a study of cytomegalovirus exposure and HLA in healthy donors. The PCR had 60 Vbeta and 13 Jbeta primers. The repertoire was sequenced with immunoSEQ multiplex PCR; TCRdb's copy has only in-frame clones and lacks some. The table lists roughly 180,000 clones, roughly 80% of them singletons. The sample comprised PBMCs. Receptors were obtained from a boy younger than 18 in good health and CMV-seronegative.

V usage is TRBV11-2 and J usage is TRBJ2-7; 11 bases map to TRBD2. Germline CDR1 is SGHAT and CDR2 is FQNNGV. V trimming: 4 bases; J trimming: 2 bases; junction bases outside the gene matches: 7. The CDR3 totals 16 residues. The CDR3: CASSSWGTSGTYEQYF. For the CDR3, the DNA is TGTGCCAGCAGCTCATGGGGGACTAGCGGAACCTACGAGCAGTACTTC.

The CDR3 DNA is TGTGCCAGCAGTTCCCTATTCTTAACTGAAGCTTTCTTT. This encodes CASSSLFLTEAFF. This rearrangement joins TRBV28 to TRBJ1-1, with unresolved D. Trimming pared 4 bases from V and 5 bases from J, leaving 11 bases between. CDR1 and CDR2 (germline): MDHEN, SYDVKM. The CDR3 contains 13 residues.

This rearrangement joins TRBV27 to TRBJ2-3; 9 bases agree with TRBD2. The germline V gene encodes CDR1 MNHEY and CDR2 SMNVEV (reference sequence). The CDR3 consists of 16 residues. Trimming cost V 1 base and J 5 bases; bases outside gene matches: 7. This chain's CDR3 is CASSLLRGGLGDTQYF. The CDR3 DNA reads TGTGCCAGCAGTTTATTGCGGGGGGGCCTAGGAGATACGCAGTATTTT.

The J gene is TRBJ2-3, the V gene TRBV5-1, with a weak D call TRBD2 (6 bases). The CDR3 consists of 15 residues. Trimming took off 0 bases at V and 1 base at J, with 9 bases between the two ends. Germline loops: CDR1 SGHRS, CDR2 YFSETQ. The CDR3 sequence: CASSLVADRTDTQYF. CDR3 in DNA: TGCGCCAGCAGCTTGGTAGCGGACCGCACAGATACGCAGTATTTT.

This clone was picked up one time. V is TRBV10-3 and J is TRBJ1-3; a weak D match, TRBD1 (5 bases). The ends were cut back, 5 bases at V and 3 bases at J, with 14 bases in the middle. This CDR3 spans 15 amino acids. Looked up from germline, CDR1 is ENHRY and CDR2 is SYGVKD. The CDR3 DNA is TGTGCCATCAGTCAACAGGTAGAAGATGGAAACACCATATATTTT. Residues: CAISQQVEDGNTIYF.